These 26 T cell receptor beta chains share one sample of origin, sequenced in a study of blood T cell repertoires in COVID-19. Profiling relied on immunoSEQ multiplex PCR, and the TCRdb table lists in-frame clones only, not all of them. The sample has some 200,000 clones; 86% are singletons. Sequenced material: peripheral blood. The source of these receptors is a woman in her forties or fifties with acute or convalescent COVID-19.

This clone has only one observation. CDR3 amino acids: CASSLAFREKLFF. In DNA, the CDR3 is TGTGCCAGCAGCTTAGCGTTCAGGGAAAAACTGTTTTTT. The rearrangement joins TRBV7-2 to TRBJ1-4; D is ambiguous. The CDR3 spans 13 residues. The V and J ends lost 0 bases and 8 bases respectively, with 7 bases between them. Germline CDR1 and CDR2: SGHTA and FQGNSA. The full variable domain, in which reference TRBV7-2 and TRBJ1-4 provide the parts outside the CDR3, is GAGVSQSPSNKVTEKGKDVELRCDPISGHTALYWYRQSLGQGLEFLIYFQGNSAPDKSGLPSDRFSAERTGGSVSTLTIQRTQQEDSAVYLCASSLAFREKLFFGSGTQLSVL.

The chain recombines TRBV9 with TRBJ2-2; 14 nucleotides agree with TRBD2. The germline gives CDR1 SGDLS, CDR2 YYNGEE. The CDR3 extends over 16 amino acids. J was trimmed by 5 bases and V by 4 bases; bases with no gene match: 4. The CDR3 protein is CASSPRTSGGTGELFF. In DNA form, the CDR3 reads TGTGCCAGCAGCCCCAGGACTAGCGGGGGGACCGGGGAGCTGTTTTTT.

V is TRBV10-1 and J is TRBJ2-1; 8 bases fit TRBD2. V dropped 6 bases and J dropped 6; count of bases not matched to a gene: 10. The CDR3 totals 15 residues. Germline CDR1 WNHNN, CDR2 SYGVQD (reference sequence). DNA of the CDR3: TGCGCCAGCAGCGCTACCGGGACTAGGCGCAATGAGCAGTTCTTC. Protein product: CASSATGTRRNEQFF.

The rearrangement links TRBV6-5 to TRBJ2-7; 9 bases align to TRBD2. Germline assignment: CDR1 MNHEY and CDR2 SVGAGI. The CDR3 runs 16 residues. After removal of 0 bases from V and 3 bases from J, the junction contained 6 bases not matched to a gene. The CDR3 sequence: CASSYSWPSGVYEQYF. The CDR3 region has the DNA TGTGCCAGCAGTTACTCCTGGCCTAGCGGGGTCTACGAGCAGTACTTC.

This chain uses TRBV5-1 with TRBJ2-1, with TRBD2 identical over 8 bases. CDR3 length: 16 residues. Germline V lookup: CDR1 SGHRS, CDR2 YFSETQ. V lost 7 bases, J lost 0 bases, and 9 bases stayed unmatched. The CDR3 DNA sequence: TGCGCCAGCTTACCGACTAGCGCCAGCTCCTACAATGAGCAGTTCTTC. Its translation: CASLPTSASSYNEQFF.

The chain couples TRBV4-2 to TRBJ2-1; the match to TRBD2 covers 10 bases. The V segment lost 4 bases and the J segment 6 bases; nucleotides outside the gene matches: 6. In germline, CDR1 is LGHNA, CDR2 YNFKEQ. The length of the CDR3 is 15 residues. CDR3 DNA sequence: TGTGCCAGCAGCCCGAGCGGGGGGGCCTTCAATGAGCAGTTCTTC. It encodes CASSPSGGAFNEQFF.

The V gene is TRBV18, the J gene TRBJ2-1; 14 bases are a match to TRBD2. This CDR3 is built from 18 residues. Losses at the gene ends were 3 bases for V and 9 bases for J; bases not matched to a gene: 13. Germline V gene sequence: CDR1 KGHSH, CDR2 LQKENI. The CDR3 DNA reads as TGTGCCAGCTCACCTACGGCCGGGACTAGCGGGAGTATTACTGAGCAGTTCTTC. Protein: CASSPTAGTSGSITEQFF.

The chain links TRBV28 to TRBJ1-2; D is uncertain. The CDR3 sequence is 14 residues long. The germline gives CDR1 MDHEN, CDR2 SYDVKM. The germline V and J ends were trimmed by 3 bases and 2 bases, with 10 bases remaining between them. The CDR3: CASSLSPQNYGYTF. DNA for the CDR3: TGTGCCAGCAGTTTGTCCCCCCAGAACTATGGCTACACCTTC.

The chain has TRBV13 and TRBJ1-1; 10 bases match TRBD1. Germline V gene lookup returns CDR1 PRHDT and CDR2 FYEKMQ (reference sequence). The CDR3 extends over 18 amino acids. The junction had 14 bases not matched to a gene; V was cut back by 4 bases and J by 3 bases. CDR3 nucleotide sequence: TGTGCCAGCAGCTCCGCCACGGACAGGGGGGGTTGGGACACTGAAGCTTTCTTT. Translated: CASSSATDRGGWDTEAFF.

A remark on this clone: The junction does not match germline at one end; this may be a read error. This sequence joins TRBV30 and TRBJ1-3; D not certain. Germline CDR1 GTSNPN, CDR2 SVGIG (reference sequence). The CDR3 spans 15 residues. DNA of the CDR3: TGTGCCTGGAATCCACAGCTCCTCTCTGGAAACACCATGTATTTT. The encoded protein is CAWNPQLLSGNTMYF.

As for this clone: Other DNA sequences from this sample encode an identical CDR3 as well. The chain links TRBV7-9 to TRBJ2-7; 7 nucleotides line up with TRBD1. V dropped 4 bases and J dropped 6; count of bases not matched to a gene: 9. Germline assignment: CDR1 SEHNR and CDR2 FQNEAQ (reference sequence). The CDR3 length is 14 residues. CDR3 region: CASSSLGGTSEQYF. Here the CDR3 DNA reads TGTGCCAGCAGCTCCCTAGGGGGCACGAGCGAGCAGTACTTC.

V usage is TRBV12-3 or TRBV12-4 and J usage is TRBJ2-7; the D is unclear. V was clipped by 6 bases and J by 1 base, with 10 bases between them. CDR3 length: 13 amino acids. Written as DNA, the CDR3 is TGTGCCAGCAGCACCTCGCGGTCCTACGAGCAGTACTTC. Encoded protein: CASSTSRSYEQYF.

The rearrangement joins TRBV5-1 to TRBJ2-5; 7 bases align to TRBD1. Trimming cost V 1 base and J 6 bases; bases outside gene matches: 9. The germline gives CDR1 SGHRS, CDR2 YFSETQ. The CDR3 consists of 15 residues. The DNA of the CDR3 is TGCGCCAGCAGCTTGTACAGGGGTGTCGATAAGACCCAGTACTTC. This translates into CASSLYRGVDKTQYF.

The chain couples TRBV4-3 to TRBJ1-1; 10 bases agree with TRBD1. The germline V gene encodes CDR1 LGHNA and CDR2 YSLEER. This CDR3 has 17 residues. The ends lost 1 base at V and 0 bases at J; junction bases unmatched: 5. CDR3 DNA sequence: TGCGCCAGCAGCCAAGGGACAGGGGGAAAGATGAACACTGAAGCTTTCTTT. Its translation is CASSQGTGGKMNTEAFF.

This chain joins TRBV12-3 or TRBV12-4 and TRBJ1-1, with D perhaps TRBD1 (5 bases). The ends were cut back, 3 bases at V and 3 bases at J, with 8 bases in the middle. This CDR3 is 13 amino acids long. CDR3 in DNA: TGTGCCAGCAGTTTCCTAGGGGACACTGAAGCTTTCTTT. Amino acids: CASSFLGDTEAFF.

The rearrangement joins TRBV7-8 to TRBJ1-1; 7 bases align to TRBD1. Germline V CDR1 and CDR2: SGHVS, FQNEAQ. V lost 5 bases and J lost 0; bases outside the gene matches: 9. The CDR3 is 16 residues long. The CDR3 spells CASSLEARGVNTEAFF. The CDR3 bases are TGTGCCAGCAGCCTCGAGGCCAGGGGGGTGAACACTGAAGCTTTCTTT. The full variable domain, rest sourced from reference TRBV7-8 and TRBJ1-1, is GAGVSQSPRYKVAKRGQDVALRCDPISGHVSLFWYQQALGQGPEFLTYFQNEAQLDKSGLPSDRFFAERPEGSVSTLKIQRTQQEDSAVYLCASSLEARGVNTEAFFGQGTRLTVV.

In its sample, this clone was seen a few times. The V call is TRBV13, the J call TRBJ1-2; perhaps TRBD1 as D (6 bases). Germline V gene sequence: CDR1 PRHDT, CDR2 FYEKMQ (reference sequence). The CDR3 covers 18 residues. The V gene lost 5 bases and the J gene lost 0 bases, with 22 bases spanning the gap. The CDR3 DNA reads TGTGCCAGCAGCACCTGGACAGCGCATTTAGGACCTAACTATGGCTACACCTTC. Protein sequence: CASSTWTAHLGPNYGYTF.

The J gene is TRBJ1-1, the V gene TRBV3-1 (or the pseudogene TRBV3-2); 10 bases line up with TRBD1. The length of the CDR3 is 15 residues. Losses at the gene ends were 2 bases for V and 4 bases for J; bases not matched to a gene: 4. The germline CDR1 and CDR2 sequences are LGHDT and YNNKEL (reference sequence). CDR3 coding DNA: TGTGCCAGCAGCCAACACGGGACAGGGGCCACTGAAGCTTTCTTT. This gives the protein CASSQHGTGATEAFF.

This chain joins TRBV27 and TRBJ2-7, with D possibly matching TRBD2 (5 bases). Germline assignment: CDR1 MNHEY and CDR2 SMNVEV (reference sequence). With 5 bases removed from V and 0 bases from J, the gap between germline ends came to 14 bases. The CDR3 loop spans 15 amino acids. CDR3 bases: TGTGCCAGCAGTCCTAGCACGGGTCTCTCCTACGAGCAGTACTTC. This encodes CASSPSTGLSYEQYF.

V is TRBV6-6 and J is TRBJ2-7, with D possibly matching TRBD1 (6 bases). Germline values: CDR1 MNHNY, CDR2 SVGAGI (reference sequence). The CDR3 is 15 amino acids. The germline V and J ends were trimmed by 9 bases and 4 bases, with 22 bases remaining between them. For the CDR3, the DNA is TGTGCCAGTTCCCAACGGGACGCAGGGGCGTACGAGCAGTACTTC. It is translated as CASSQRDAGAYEQYF.

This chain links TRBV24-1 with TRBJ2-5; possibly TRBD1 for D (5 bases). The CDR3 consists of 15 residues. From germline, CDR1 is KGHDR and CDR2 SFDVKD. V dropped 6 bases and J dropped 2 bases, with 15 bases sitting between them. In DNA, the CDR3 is TGTGCCACCAGTCCAGGTGGGGCCGCACAAGAGACCCAGTACTTC. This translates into CATSPGGAAQETQYF.

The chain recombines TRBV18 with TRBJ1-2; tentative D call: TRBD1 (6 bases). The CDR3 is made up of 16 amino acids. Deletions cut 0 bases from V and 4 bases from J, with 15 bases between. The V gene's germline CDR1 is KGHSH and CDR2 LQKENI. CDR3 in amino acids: CASSPPPGGAIYGYTF. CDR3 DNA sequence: TGTGCCAGCTCACCACCACCCGGGGGGGCGATCTATGGCTACACCTTC.

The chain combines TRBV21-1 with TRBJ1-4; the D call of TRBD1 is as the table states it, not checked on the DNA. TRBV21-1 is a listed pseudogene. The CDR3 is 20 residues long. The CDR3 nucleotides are TGTGCCAGCAGCACCTTTGGGGGGACAGACCCGAACGTAGCTAATGAAAAACTGTTTTTT. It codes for CASSTFGGTDPNVANEKLFF.

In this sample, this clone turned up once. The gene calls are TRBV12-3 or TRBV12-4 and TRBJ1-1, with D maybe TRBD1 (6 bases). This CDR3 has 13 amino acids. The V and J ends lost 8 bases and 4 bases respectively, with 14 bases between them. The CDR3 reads CASCQGILTEAFF. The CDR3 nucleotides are TGTGCCAGCTGCCAGGGGATACTCACTGAAGCTTTCTTT.

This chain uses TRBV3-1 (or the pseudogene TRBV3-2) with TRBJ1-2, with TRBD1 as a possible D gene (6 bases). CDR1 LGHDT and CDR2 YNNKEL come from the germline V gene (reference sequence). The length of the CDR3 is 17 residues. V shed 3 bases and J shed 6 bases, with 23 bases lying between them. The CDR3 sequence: CASSHLGGEGTIDGYTF. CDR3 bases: TGTGCCAGCAGCCACCTGGGGGGCGAGGGGACTATCGATGGCTACACCTTC.

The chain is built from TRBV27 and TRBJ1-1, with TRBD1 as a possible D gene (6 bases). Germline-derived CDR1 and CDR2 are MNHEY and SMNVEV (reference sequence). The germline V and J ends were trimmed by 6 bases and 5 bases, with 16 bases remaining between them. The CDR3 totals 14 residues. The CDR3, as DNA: TGTGCCAGCAGGTTACAGGGAAGGTTGACTGAAGCTTTCTTT. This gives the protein CASRLQGRLTEAFF.